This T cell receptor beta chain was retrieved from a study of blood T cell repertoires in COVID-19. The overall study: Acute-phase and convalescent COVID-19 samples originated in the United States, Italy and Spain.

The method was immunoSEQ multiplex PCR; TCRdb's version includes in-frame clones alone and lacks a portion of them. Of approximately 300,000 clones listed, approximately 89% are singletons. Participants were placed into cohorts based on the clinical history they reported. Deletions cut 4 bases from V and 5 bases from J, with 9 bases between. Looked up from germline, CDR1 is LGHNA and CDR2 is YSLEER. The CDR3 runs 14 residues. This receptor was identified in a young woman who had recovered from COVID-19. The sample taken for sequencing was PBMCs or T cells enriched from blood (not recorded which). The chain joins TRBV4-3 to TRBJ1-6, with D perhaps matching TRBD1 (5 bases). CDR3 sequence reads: CASSRQPHNSPLHF. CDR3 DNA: TGCGCCAGCAGCCGACAGCCTCATAATTCACCCCTCCACTTT.